This TCR beta chain was documented in a study of prognosis after radiotherapy for stage I lung cancer. As for the study in general: There were no patients who received concurrent therapy with stereotactic body radiotherapy.

This clonotype appeared many times. Trimming took off 6 bases at V and 4 bases at J, with 9 bases between the two ends. The CDR3 consists of 12 residues. Germline CDR1 and CDR2: LNHDA and SQIVND (reference sequence). With two-round multiplex PCR, TCR beta CDR3 sequences were amplified from genomic DNA. First-round PCR amplification was performed with primers specific to each TRBV and TRBJ gene. TCRdb re-called the multiplex PCR reads through MiXCR, storing one row per CDR3 protein. The data hold roughly 14,000 distinct CDR3 sequences, with over 25% observed a single time. Sequenced material: PBMCs, taken before or after stereotactic body radiation therapy (not recorded which). The receptor comes from a donor aged 50 or older with non-small cell lung cancer. The chain joins TRBV19 to TRBJ2-5, with D possibly matching TRBD2 (6 bases). This chain's CDR3 is CASRQAGETQYF. The CDR3 DNA reads as TGTGCCAGTAGACAAGCGGGAGAGACCCAGTACTTC.